What follows is one TCR beta chain and its context. Its antigen is unknown. The method was immunoSEQ multiplex PCR; TCRdb's version includes in-frame clones alone and lacks a portion of them. This repertoire shows some 2.3 million clones, over 85% found once; its top ten account for under 0.45%. Adults of Caucasian background living in Nashville, Tennessee made up all donors. CDR3 size: 15 residues. The germline CDR1 and CDR2 sequences are MNHNS and SASEGT. Trimming at V came to 3 bases and at J to 9 bases, leaving 12 bases not matched to a gene. This specimen comes from a study of shared clonotypes between healthy human individuals. Study results and caveats: Shared clonotypes across all four donors exceeded non-shared ones in generation probability. Among the subsets, naive ones generally showed larger estimated richness than memory ones.

The chain uses TRBV6-1 and TRBJ2-5, with 8 bases lining up with TRBD2. This TCR was sampled from a man younger than 35 in good health. Some clones in this sample may be carry-over from other donors' samples. Sequencing was carried out using naive CD4+ T cells from PBMCs. Subset described: CD45RA+ positively selected. The CDR3 loop is CASSESDTGRGAQYF. The CDR3, as DNA: TGTGCCAGCAGTGAGTCGGACACGGGGCGGGGGGCCCAGTACTTC.